What follows are 23 T cell receptor beta chains derived from one specimen sequenced in a study of blood T cell repertoires in COVID-19. Repertoires were generated with immunoSEQ multiplex PCR, while TCRdb's copy carries only in-frame clones and drops some. The table shows 56,000 or so clones, with approximately 79% occurring only once. The sequenced sample was peripheral blood. These receptors were taken from a woman in her 70s with acute or convalescent COVID-19.

This clone was seen just once. The chain has TRBV24-1 and TRBJ2-1; 10 bases map to TRBD2. CDR1 and CDR2 from the germline V gene are KGHDR and SFDVKD. V trimming: 3 bases; J trimming: 8 bases; junction bases outside the gene matches: 3. The CDR3 contains 14 residues. The CDR3 bases are TGTGCCACCAGTGATCCCGGGACTAGCGATGAGCAGTTCTTC. Translated: CATSDPGTSDEQFF.

V usage is TRBV6-5 and J usage is TRBJ1-2, with 10 bases lining up with TRBD1. V gave up 6 bases and J gave up 7 bases; unmatched junction bases: 5. The germline V gene encodes CDR1 MNHEY and CDR2 SVGAGI. The CDR3 has 13 residues. For the CDR3, the DNA is TGTGCCAGCAGACGACAGGGGGCGCGTGGCTACACCTTC. Protein sequence: CASRRQGARGYTF.

V is TRBV7-9 and J is TRBJ2-3, with D tentatively TRBD1 (6 bases). CDR1 SEHNR and CDR2 FQNEAQ come from the germline V gene (reference sequence). This CDR3 is 14 amino acids long. The ends were cut back, 5 bases at V and 10 bases at J, with 19 bases in the middle. CDR3 sequence (DNA): TGTGCCAGCAGCCGACCCATCTTGGGGGCCGCGCAGTATTTT. Translation: CASSRPILGAAQYF.

The chain links TRBV13 to TRBJ2-1; D is possibly TRBD2 (5 bases). V gave up 5 bases and J gave up 0 bases, with 14 bases separating them. Germline values: CDR1 PRHDT, CDR2 FYEKMQ (reference sequence). The CDR3 extends over 16 amino acids. CDR3: CASSPEPRGSYNEQFF. CDR3 coding DNA: TGTGCCAGCAGCCCCGAGCCCCGGGGCTCCTACAATGAGCAGTTCTTC.

The chain joins TRBV7-9 to TRBJ1-4; the D is unclear. The CDR3 extends over 16 amino acids. Germline V lookup: CDR1 SEHNR, CDR2 FQNEAQ (reference sequence). The germline V and J ends were trimmed by 0 bases and 4 bases, with 12 bases remaining between them. The CDR3 DNA follows: TGTGCCAGCAGCTTAGCCGGAGGTAACGGTAATGAAAAACTGTTTTTT. Protein sequence: CASSLAGGNGNEKLFF.

This clone was recorded only once. J is TRBJ2-1 and V is TRBV12-3 or TRBV12-4, with a tentative D call TRBD2 (5 bases). This CDR3 is 13 amino acids long. V was shortened by 3 bases and J by 8 bases, with 11 bases between the two germline ends. CDR3 loop: CASSFQDSYEQFF. The CDR3 region has the DNA TGTGCCAGCAGTTTCCAGGACTCATATGAGCAGTTCTTC.

The V gene is TRBV3-1 (or the pseudogene TRBV3-2), the J gene TRBJ2-3, with 12 bases identical to TRBD2. Germline V gene sequence: CDR1 LGHDT, CDR2 YNNKEL (reference sequence). This CDR3 comprises 15 residues. The J segment lost 6 bases and the V segment lost 4 bases, leaving 5 bases of the junction unmatched. The CDR3: CASSLNLAGGDTQYF. The CDR3 nucleotides are TGTGCCAGCAGCCTTAACCTAGCGGGGGGGGATACGCAGTATTTT.

Notes on this clone: A junction boundary mismatches the germline segment, possibly from a read error. V usage is TRBV10-3 and J usage is TRBJ1-2; D may be TRBD1 (6 bases). Germline values: CDR1 ENHRY, CDR2 SYGVKD. This CDR3 has 14 amino acids. DNA for the CDR3: TGTGCCATCAGTGAGAGGGACAACGACTATGGCTGCACCTTC. Translation: CAISERDNDYGCTF.

The chain joins TRBV2 to TRBJ2-3, with TRBD2 identical over 8 bases. CDR1 is SNHLY and CDR2 is FYNNEI in the germline V gene. The CDR3 extends over 16 amino acids. The junction had 10 bases not matched to a gene; V was cut back by 6 bases and J by 2 bases. The CDR3 DNA follows: TGTGCCAGCAGGATTGCCGGGACTAGACCCACAGATACGCAGTATTTT. Its protein is CASRIAGTRPTDTQYF.

The chain employs TRBV9 and TRBJ2-2; a weak D match, TRBD1 (5 bases). The germline V gene encodes CDR1 SGDLS and CDR2 YYNGEE. The CDR3 runs 15 residues. V gave up 1 base and J gave up 1 base, with 8 bases separating them. DNA of the CDR3: TGTGCCAGCAGCGTAACCGGACAGAACACCGGGGAGCTGTTTTTT. It specifies CASSVTGQNTGELFF. Combining the CDR3 with reference TRBV9 and TRBJ2-2 gives the whole variable domain DSGVTQTPKHLITATGQRVTLRCSPRSGDLSVYWYQQSLDQGLQFLIQYYNGEERAKGNILERFSAQQFPDLHSELNLSSLELGDSALYFCASSVTGQNTGELFFGEGSRLTVL.

V gene TRBV7-3 combines with J gene TRBJ1-1; D not resolved. The V and J ends lost 2 bases and 4 bases respectively, with 8 bases between them. The CDR3 extends over 13 amino acids. The germline V gene encodes CDR1 SGHTA and CDR2 FQGTGA. CDR3 DNA: TGTGCCAGCAGCTTATCGGAGAGCACTGAAGCTTTCTTT. Amino acids: CASSLSESTEAFF.

The chain carries TRBV5-6 and TRBJ2-2, with 13 bases fitting TRBD2. The V gene's germline CDR1 is SGHDT and CDR2 YYEEEE. The CDR3 totals 17 residues. Unmatched junction bases numbered 4, after V lost 0 bases and J lost 5 bases. The CDR3, as DNA: TGTGCCAGCAGCTTGGGACTAGCGGGGGGCGCAACCGGGGAGCTGTTTTTT. This sequence encodes CASSLGLAGGATGELFF.

The chain links TRBV5-6 to TRBJ1-4; D is perhaps TRBD1 (6 bases). Germline V gives CDR1 SGHDT, CDR2 YYEEEE. The CDR3 consists of 14 residues. V lost 1 base to trimming and J lost 8 bases, with 12 bases between them. DNA of the CDR3: TGTGCCAGCAGCTTGCGGGGGGCTGGGGAAAAACTGTTTTTT. It codes for CASSLRGAGEKLFF.

The rearrangement uses TRBV19 and TRBJ1-2; D gene unclear. The V gene's germline CDR1 is LNHDA and CDR2 SQIVND (reference sequence). The CDR3 is 15 amino acids. Trimming stripped 7 bases from V and 0 bases from J, with 15 bases between. CDR3 in amino acids: CASKEVGGPNYGYTF. CDR3 coding DNA: TGTGCCAGTAAAGAGGTGGGAGGGCCTAACTATGGCTACACCTTC.

This clone has only one observation. The chain joins TRBV13 to TRBJ1-2; 8 bases map to TRBD1. J lost 8 bases, V lost 5 bases, and 7 bases had no gene match. Germline V lookup: CDR1 PRHDT, CDR2 FYEKMQ (reference sequence). CDR3 size: 13 residues. In DNA form, the CDR3 reads TGTGCCAGCAGCCTCATGACAGGGGAAGGCTACACCTTC. It codes for CASSLMTGEGYTF.

V is TRBV11-2 and J is TRBJ2-1; 16 bases line up with TRBD2. The V and J ends lost 3 bases and 4 bases, in that order; junction bases with no gene match: 0. The CDR3 loop spans 16 amino acids. From germline, CDR1 is SGHAT and CDR2 FQNNGV. The CDR3 bases are TGTGCCAGCAGCTTGGGACTAGCGGGGGGGTACAATGAGCAGTTCTTC. This gives the protein CASSLGLAGGYNEQFF.

This clone was counted a single time. The chain is built from TRBV2 and TRBJ2-5; 8 bases are shared with TRBD2. The CDR3 runs to 15 residues. The trim removed 7 bases at V and 1 base at J, leaving 8 bases unmatched. Germline values: CDR1 SNHLY, CDR2 FYNNEI. The CDR3 DNA reads TGTGCCAGCACCCCGACCCGGGGGGGCCAAGAGACCCAGTACTTC. Amino acids: CASTPTRGGQETQYF.

The chain combines TRBV19 with TRBJ1-5; no clear D. This CDR3 has 16 residues. From germline, CDR1 is LNHDA and CDR2 SQIVND (reference sequence). The V end lost 4 bases, the J end lost 6 bases, and 19 bases lay between the germline ends. CDR3 residues: CASSTGGPIGGQPQHF. The CDR3 DNA reads TGTGCCAGTAGTACCGGAGGGCCAATCGGCGGTCAGCCCCAGCATTTT. Variable domain in full (rest from reference TRBV19 and TRBJ1-5): DGGITQSPKYLFRKEGQNVTLSCEQNLNHDAMYWYRQDPGQGLRLIYYSQIVNDFQKGDIAEGYSVSREKKESFPLTVTSAQKNPTAFYLCASSTGGPIGGQPQHFGDGTRLSIL.

The V gene is TRBV24-1, the J gene TRBJ2-7, with D maybe TRBD1 (5 bases). Germline loops: CDR1 KGHDR, CDR2 SFDVKD. The V and J ends lost 3 bases and 4 bases respectively, with 21 bases between them. The CDR3 totals 17 residues. The CDR3 here is CATSDQSPTATKYEQYF. As DNA, the CDR3 is TGTGCCACCAGTGATCAGAGCCCGACAGCCACAAAGTACGAGCAGTACTTC.

The CDR3 nucleotides read TGTGCCACCAGTGATGAGGGGGCGGGCACCGGGGAGCTGTTTTTT. It encodes CATSDEGAGTGELFF. The chain employs TRBV24-1 and TRBJ2-2, with 7 bases matching TRBD1. Germline CDR1 reads KGHDR; CDR2 reads SFDVKD. The V and J ends lost 3 bases and 4 bases, in that order; junction bases with no gene match: 4. The CDR3 has 15 residues.

The chain has TRBV5-1 and TRBJ2-7; D might be TRBD2 (6 bases). This CDR3 spans 14 amino acids. CDR1 and CDR2 from the germline V gene are SGHRS and YFSETQ. V lost 3 bases to trimming and J lost 1 base, with 11 bases between them. DNA of the CDR3: TGCGCCAGCAGCTCTGCCGGGGGATCCTACGAGCAGTACTTC. It yields the protein CASSSAGGSYEQYF.

V and J are TRBV7-3 and TRBJ2-5, with D maybe TRBD2 (6 bases). V was trimmed by 5 bases and J by 5 bases, leaving 12 bases between them. Germline assignment: CDR1 SGHTA and CDR2 FQGTGA. This CDR3 contains 13 residues. CDR3 DNA sequence: TGTGCCAGCAGCCCAGAGCTAGCGGAGACCCAGTACTTC. Its protein product is CASSPELAETQYF.

CDR3 bases: TGTGCCAGTAGTCCACAAGACAGGGGACAAGAAGCTTTCTTT. Its protein is CASSPQDRGQEAFF. The chain recombines TRBV19 with TRBJ1-1; 8 bases are shared with TRBD1. The CDR3 runs to 14 residues. CDR1 LNHDA and CDR2 SQIVND come from the germline V gene (reference sequence). J gave up 8 bases and V 5 bases, and 10 bases lay outside the gene matches. Drawing the rest from reference TRBV19 and TRBJ1-1, the complete variable domain is DGGITQSPKYLFRKEGQNVTLSCEQNLNHDAMYWYRQDPGQGLRLIYYSQIVNDFQKGDIAEGYSVSREKKESFPLTVTSAQKNPTAFYLCASSPQDRGQEAFFGQGTRLTVV.